Listed below are T cell receptor beta chains from one sample, sequenced in a study of cytomegalovirus exposure and HLA in healthy donors. Some clones are missing from TCRdb's copy, which holds only in-frame ones; the method was immunoSEQ multiplex PCR. The sample shows approximately 190,000 clones, 84% of them seen only once. Sample: PBMCs. These receptors were collected from a woman in her forties or fifties in good health and CMV-seropositive. Both conserved end residues are part of each CDR3. Each record gives: J gene, clone size, D gene, V gene, CDR3 protein, CDR3 DNA. The D gene is left open where the match is weak. Size is stated for part of the rows, as once, few or many counts, or as a class when the clone is expanded.

TRBJ2-1 NA TRBD1 TRBV11-2 CASSPRTGYNEQFF TGTGCCAGCAGCCCCAGGACAGGTTACAATGAGCAGTTCTTC
TRBJ1-4 NA NA TRBV19 CASSIQGRGYEKLFF TGTGCCAGTAGTATACAGGGGAGGGGATATGAAAAACTGTTTTTT
TRBJ2-7 NA TRBD2 TRBV6-6 CASTFSGGGYEQYF TGTGCCAGCACCTTTAGCGGGGGGGGGTACGAGCAGTACTTC
TRBJ2-5 NA TRBD1 TRBV2 CASSERQGARETQYF TGTGCCAGCAGTGAAAGACAGGGGGCACGAGAGACCCAGTACTTC
TRBJ2-7 NA NA TRBV6-6 CASSYSRVTYEQYF TGTGCCAGCAGTTACTCCAGGGTAACCTACGAGCAGTACTTC
TRBJ2-7 NA TRBD2 TRBV7-2 CASSTGGSYEQYF TGTGCCAGCAGTACGGGAGGATCCTACGAGCAGTACTTC
TRBJ1-4 NA TRBD1 TRBV9 CASSFTGGGTNEKLFF TGTGCCAGCAGCTTTACAGGGGGCGGCACTAATGAAAAACTGTTTTTT
TRBJ1-1 NA NA TRBV6-1 CATQEVPNTEAFF TGTGCCACCCAAGAGGTGCCGAACACTGAAGCTTTCTTT
TRBJ2-2 once TRBD1 TRBV5-1 CASSLMGLGQSFTGELFF TGCGCCAGCAGCTTGATGGGGTTGGGACAGTCCTTCACCGGGGAGCTGTTTTTT
TRBJ2-4 NA TRBD2 TRBV7-2 CATSGGGRAPNIQYF TGTGCCACGAGCGGGGGGGGGAGGGCCCCAAACATTCAGTACTTC
TRBJ1-2 NA TRBD1 TRBV4-1 CASSQDGTGELGYTF TGCGCCAGCAGCCAAGATGGCACAGGGGAACTCGGCTACACCTTC
TRBJ2-7 NA TRBD2 TRBV18 CASSEAGSSYEQYF TGTGCCAGCTCAGAAGCGGGGAGCTCCTACGAGCAGTACTTC
TRBJ1-2 NA NA TRBV4-3 CASSQDKNSFYGYTF TGCGCCAGCAGCCAAGATAAAAACTCGTTCTATGGCTACACCTTC
TRBJ2-2 NA TRBD1 TRBV7-3 CASSLRGQGVGTGELFF TGTGCCAGCAGCTTAAGGGGACAGGGGGTCGGCACCGGGGAGCTGTTTTTT
TRBJ2-1 NA TRBD2 TRBV28 CAGFQSGGAKEQFF TGTGCCGGCTTCCAAAGCGGGGGGGCGAAGGAGCAGTTCTTC
TRBJ2-1 NA NA TRBV4-3 CASSQAGTETYNEQFF TGCGCCAGCAGCCAAGCGGGAACTGAGACCTACAATGAGCAGTTCTTC
TRBJ2-7 NA NA TRBV7-9 CASSPVDWGDYEQYF TGTGCCAGCAGCCCAGTGGACTGGGGGGACTACGAGCAGTACTTC
TRBJ1-4 few TRBD1 TRBV11-2 CASSSTGVANEKLFF TGTGCCAGCAGCTCGACAGGGGTGGCTAATGAAAAACTGTTTTTT
TRBJ2-1 NA TRBD1 TRBV11-3 CASSLGTGERYNEQFF TGTGCCAGCAGCTTGGGGACAGGGGAAAGATACAATGAGCAGTTCTTC
TRBJ2-5 NA NA TRBV7-9 CSSSFREAQYF TGTTCCAGCAGCTTTAGGGAGGCCCAGTACTTC
TRBJ2-7 NA TRBD1 TRBV5-1 CASNPGQGLEQYF TGCGCCAGCAACCCGGGACAGGGGCTTGAGCAGTACTTC
TRBJ1-2 NA TRBD1 TRBV5-4 CASSLMGQFNYGYTF TGTGCCAGCAGCTTGATGGGACAGTTTAACTATGGCTACACCTTC
TRBJ2-5 NA NA TRBV5-1 CASSFSDTSETQYF TGCGCCAGCAGTTTCTCGGACACCTCAGAGACCCAGTACTTC
TRBJ2-3 NA TRBD2 TRBV6-1 CASSVGGGRVDTDTQYF TGTGCCAGCAGTGTGGGGGGGGGACGGGTTGACACAGATACGCAGTATTTT
TRBJ1-2 NA NA TRBV5-4 CASSPDGSGNYGYTF TGTGCCAGCAGCCCGGACGGCTCAGGGAACTATGGCTACACCTTC
TRBJ1-2 few NA TRBV10-3 CAISETDRAYGYTF TGTGCCATCAGTGAGACGGACAGAGCATATGGCTACACCTTC
TRBJ2-5 once NA TRBV7-9 CSSSGTEYQGTQYF TGTTCCAGCAGCGGGACAGAATACCAAGGGACCCAGTACTTC
TRBJ2-1 few NA TRBV6-5 CASSSGLTYNEQFF TGTGCCAGCAGTTCGGGACTGACCTACAATGAGCAGTTCTTC
TRBJ2-7 NA NA TRBV19 CASRDQGFNEQYF TGTGCCAGTAGAGACCAGGGTTTCAACGAGCAGTACTTC
TRBJ1-6 few TRBD1 TRBV5-4 CASSPGQGSLSPLHF TGTGCCAGCAGCCCGGGACAGGGGTCTCTTTCACCCCTCCACTTT
TRBJ2-7 NA TRBD1 TRBV18 CASSLGTGRRYEQYF TGTGCCAGCTCTCTCGGGACAGGGAGAAGGTACGAGCAGTACTTC
TRBJ2-3 NA TRBD1 TRBV7-2 CASSLGQPTDTQYF TGTGCCAGCAGCTTGGGACAGCCCACAGATACGCAGTATTTT
TRBJ1-1 NA NA TRBV25-1 CADPREGLNTEAFF TGTGCCGACCCGAGGGAGGGGCTAAACACTGAAGCTTTCTTT
TRBJ2-7 NA TRBD2 TRBV11-2 CASSLVASGSYEQYF TGTGCCAGCAGCTTAGTTGCTAGCGGTTCCTACGAGCAGTACTTC
TRBJ1-2 NA NA TRBV6-5 CASREQGRNYGYTF TGTGCCAGCAGAGAACAGGGTCGAAACTATGGCTACACCTTC
TRBJ2-7 NA NA TRBV18 CASSLTQLSEQYF TGTGCCAGCTCACTGACACAGCTATCCGAGCAGTACTTC
TRBJ1-6 NA NA TRBV7-2 CASSLSGNNSPLHF TGTGCCAGCAGCTTATCAGGGAATAATTCACCCCTCCACTTT
TRBJ1-3 NA TRBD1 TRBV7-3 CASSQGTGPGNTIYF TGTGCCAGCAGCCAAGGGACAGGTCCTGGAAACACCATATATTTT
TRBJ2-6 once NA TRBV6-5 CASSPGVGGANVLTF TGTGCCAGCAGTCCAGGGGTCGGTGGGGCCAACGTCCTGACTTTC
TRBJ1-2 NA TRBD1 TRBV7-6 CASSPGQGNYGYTF TGTGCCAGCAGCCCCGGACAGGGGAACTATGGCTACACCTTC
TRBJ1-5 NA NA TRBV6-5 CASRRTPGGQPQHF TGTGCCAGCAGGCGGACGCCGGGGGGGCAGCCCCAGCATTTT
TRBJ1-2 once NA TRBV7-2 CASSLDGRVGYTF TGTGCCAGCAGCTTAGACGGTCGAGTGGGCTACACCTTC
TRBJ2-7 NA NA TRBV11-2 CASRLGQSSYEQYF TGTGCCAGCAGACTCGGACAGAGCTCCTACGAGCAGTACTTC
TRBJ2-3 NA TRBD2 TRBV4-3 CASSQRTSGGADTQYF TGCGCCAGCAGCCAGCGGACTAGCGGGGGGGCCGATACGCAGTATTTT
TRBJ2-1 NA NA TRBV5-4 CASSTGADSYNEQFF TGTGCCAGCAGCACCGGTGCCGACTCCTACAATGAGCAGTTCTTC
TRBJ2-5 few TRBD2 TRBV4-2 CASSQDWAGGSQETQYF TGTGCCAGCAGCCAAGATTGGGCGGGGGGGAGCCAAGAGACCCAGTACTTC
TRBJ1-5 few NA TRBV6-1 CASSGDRLNQPQHF TGTGCCAGCAGTGGCGACAGGCTTAATCAGCCCCAGCATTTT
TRBJ1-1 NA NA TRBV4-1 CASSQDQGRRNTEAFF TGCGCCAGCAGCCAAGATCAGGGAAGGAGGAACACTGAAGCTTTCTTT